At least ten counts were recorded for the clone carrying this TCR beta chain. V shed 2 bases and J shed 5 bases, with 8 bases lying between them. The CDR3 spans 13 residues. Germline CDR1 SNHLY, CDR2 FYNNEI. The entry originates in a study of T cells in Graves' hyperthyroidism and ophthalmopathy. Amplification yielded TCR beta CDR3 regions, with RNA transcripts as the source. A set of HTBI primers served as the primers for a first-round RT-PCR of the TCR CDR3. Each CDR3 protein gets one entry after TCRdb re-called the multiplex PCR reads with MiXCR. The data hold about 600,000 distinct CDR3 sequences, with approximately 15% observed a single time.

The specimen sequenced was blood. V is TRBV2 and J is TRBJ2-3, with no clear D. The TCR sequence derives from a woman under 30 with Graves' ophthalmopathy. CDR3 region: CASSERQVDTQYF. For the CDR3, the DNA is TGTGCCAGCAGTGAAAGGCAGGTAGATACGCAGTATTTT.